Listed below are T cell receptor beta chains from one sample, sequenced in a study of tumor and adjacent non-tumor tissue in lung cancer. TCRdb re-called the multiplex PCR reads through MiXCR, storing one row per CDR3 protein. Of 68,000 or so distinct CDR3 sequences in the sample, approximately 63% were seen once. Sequencing was performed on lung tumor tissue. The receptors were sampled from a man between 50 and 59 years old with non-small cell lung cancer. Both conserved end residues are part of each CDR3. Each record gives: J gene, V gene, CDR3 protein.

>TRBJ1-4|TRBV2
CASRDPWPSNEKLFF
>TRBJ2-3|TRBV20-1
CSARPRVQGRYTQYF
>TRBJ2-7|TRBV14
CASSQGIDRERSYEQYF
>TRBJ2-1|TRBV29-1
CNVELLAGGRNEQFF
>TRBJ2-1|TRBV10-3
CTISESTSSNGQFF
>TRBJ1-2|TRBV29-1
CSAAGQSYGYTF
>TRBJ2-5|TRBV6-6
CASSLDSPETQYF
>TRBJ2-6|TRBV29-1
CSGADGAYVLTF
>TRBJ1-5|TRBV6-5
CASSYSTGPDQPQHF
>TRBJ2-7|TRBV6-5
CASSTPPYEQYF
>TRBJ2-1|TRBV29-1
CSVELLAGGQKERLF
>TRBJ2-3|TRBV11-1
CASRQLAGLTDTQYF
>TRBJ2-3|TRBV19
CASSTWGDTQYF
>TRBJ2-7|TRBV7-2
CASSPGRYEQYF
>TRBJ2-7|TRBV6-1
CASSELGPIYEQYF
>TRBJ2-1|TRBV5-1
CASSLGQGPYNEQFF
>TRBJ2-3|TRBV6-2/TRBV6-3
CASRDPGHEDTQYF
>TRBJ1-2|TRBV4-1
CVSSQVSPYYGYTF
>TRBJ2-5|TRBV11-1
CASSLVAGGTETQYF
>TRBJ2-4|TRBV5-5
CASSLGTGRDIQYF
>TRBJ2-2|TRBV20-1
CSARDWTSGGGGELFF
>TRBJ2-4|TRBV20-1
CSASRWQDIQYF
>TRBJ1-2|TRBV27
CASRPSLGYGYTF
>TRBJ2-7|TRBV29-1
CSVVFVSGSYEQYF
>TRBJ1-5|TRBV6-1
CASRPGVLSNQPQHF
>TRBJ2-2|TRBV28
CASGLLGLIGELFF
>TRBJ1-2|TRBV27
CASSLVGHDGYTF
>TRBJ2-3|TRBV11-3
CASSPGTSGFADTQYF
>TRBJ2-7|TRBV6-5
CTSARRDGYEHYF
>TRBJ2-7|TRBV10-3
CAISVTNVDERYF
>TRBJ2-7|TRBV11-2
CASSYRTTHYEWYF
>TRBJ1-6|TRBV4-1
CASSQDSSGAYNSPLHF
>TRBJ2-7|TRBV6-5
CAGAWRDSYEQYF
>TRBJ2-3|TRBV5-1
CASSLAPGTDTQYF
>TRBJ2-7|TRBV10-1
CTSSEFFRLHRGEQYF
>TRBJ2-7|TRBV2
CDSSEGGTNYKQYF
>TRBJ2-7|TRBV12-3/TRBV12-4
CASPPPWVAGRYEQYF